The T cell receptor beta chain under discussion was sequenced for a study of monozygotic twins with inflammatory bowel disease. TCRdb reprocessed the 5' RACE reads, keeping one entry per CDR3 protein, no DNA. This sample contains about 160,000 distinct CDR3 sequences. No T cells were sorted before total RNA was taken from whole blood. Germline-derived CDR1 and CDR2 are SEHNR and FQNEAQ (reference sequence). This CDR3 is 13 amino acids long. The study's findings and limits: No difference in repertoire similarity was seen between concordant and discordant twins, possibly because power was limited.

Concerning this clonotype: The antigen is undetermined.

The sequencing input was blood. This clonotype was obtained from a human donor with ulcerative colitis or Crohn's disease, or a healthy co-twin of an affected twin (not recorded which). The chain joins TRBV7-9 to TRBJ2-1. CDR3 sequence reads: CASSLVLRNEQFF.